This T cell receptor beta chain was sequenced in a study of Graves' ophthalmopathy and Graves' hyperthyroidism. The CDR3 covers 14 residues. Germline V gives CDR1 LNHDA, CDR2 SQIVND (reference sequence). This clonotype has only a few counts. A read error may produce the germline difference seen at one junction end. Amplification targeted the TCR beta CDR3 regions, with RNA transcripts as the source material. HTBI primers were employed in first-round RT-PCR, then a second-round multiplex PCR followed. TCRdb re-analysed the multiplex PCR reads in MiXCR, keeping a single row per CDR3 protein. The sample has approximately 1.2 million distinct CDR3 sequences, less than 45% seen once.

What was sequenced was peripheral blood or thyroid tissue (not recorded which). The clonotype comes from an adult man with Graves' hyperthyroidism. The chain carries TRBV19 and TRBJ2-6; 11 bases are a match to TRBD1. DNA for the CDR3: TGTGCCAGTAGCCCCGGGACAGGGGGCAACGTCCTGACTTTC. It translates to CASSPGTGGNVLTF.